These 20 T cell receptor beta chains were sequenced from one sample in a study of early T cells in non-severe SARS-CoV-2 infection. TCRdb re-analysed the 5' RACE reads in MiXCR, keeping a single row per CDR3 protein. The sample shows 40,000 or so distinct CDR3 sequences, almost 6% of them seen only once. Sample: whole blood. The receptors stem from an adult who was a healthcare worker with PCR-confirmed SARS-CoV-2 infection or an uninfected control (not recorded which).

This clonotype was observed at least ten times. In nucleotides, the CDR3 is TGTGCCAGCAGCCCCGGGACGGGGGATACGCAGTATTTT. It encodes CASSPGTGDTQYF. V is TRBV12-3 or TRBV12-4 and J is TRBJ2-3; D could derive from TRBD1 or TRBD2 (5 bases each). Trimming removed 6 bases at V and 6 bases at J, with 13 bases between. The CDR3 extends over 13 amino acids.

Concerning this clonotype itself: Possible read error: a much larger clone is one base away. The rearrangement uses TRBV12-3 or TRBV12-4 and TRBJ2-7; tentatively, D is TRBD1 or TRBD2 (5 bases each). Trimming took off 5 bases at V and 1 base at J, with 18 bases between the two ends. The CDR3 has 16 amino acids. CDR3 sequence: CASSHGTRRASYEQYF. The CDR3 nucleotides read TGTGCCAGCAGTCACGGGACCCGCAGGGCGTCCTACGAGCAGTACTTC.

With regard to this clonotype: A read error may explain this, as a much larger clone is one base away. CDR3 protein: CVSSPGQGALHNYGYTF. For the CDR3, the DNA is TGTGTCAGCAGTCCTGGACAGGGGGCCTTACATAACTATGGCTACACCTTC. This sequence joins TRBV7-9 and TRBJ1-2; TRBD1 agrees at 11 bases. CDR3 length: 17 amino acids. Germline V gives CDR1 SEHNR, CDR2 FQNEAQ (reference sequence).

This clonotype was recorded many times. This chain joins TRBV7-9 and TRBJ2-7; 10 bases agree with TRBD1. J gave up 5 bases and V 0 bases, and 7 bases lay outside the gene matches. CDR1 SEHNR and CDR2 FQNEAQ come from the germline V gene (reference sequence). The CDR3 is made up of 16 amino acids. This CDR3 reads CASSLAWDRGDHEQYF. DNA for the CDR3: TGTGCCAGCAGCTTAGCCTGGGACAGGGGCGACCACGAGCAGTACTTC. Combining the CDR3 with reference TRBV7-9 and TRBJ2-7 gives the whole variable domain DTGVSQNPRHKITKRGQNVTFRCDPISEHNRLYWYRQTLGQGPEFLTYFQNEAQLEKSRLLSDRFSAERPKGSFSTLEIQRTEQGDSAMYLCASSLAWDRGDHEQYFGPGTRLTVT.

This clonotype was seen a handful of times. This chain joins TRBV15 and TRBJ2-1; tentative D call: TRBD1 (7 bases). Germline loops: CDR1 LNHNV, CDR2 YYDKDF (reference sequence). The CDR3 is 17 amino acids. The germline V and J ends were trimmed by 3 bases and 0 bases, with 15 bases remaining between them. The CDR3 sequence is CATSSFSGGSSYNEQFF. CDR3 coding DNA: TGTGCCACCAGCAGTTTTTCAGGGGGGAGCTCCTACAATGAGCAGTTCTTC.

This clonotype was recorded at least ten times. The chain joins TRBV27 to TRBJ2-5; 9 bases line up with TRBD1. CDR3 length: 15 residues. With V trimmed by 5 bases and J by 4 bases, 8 bases remained unmatched. Germline CDR1 is MNHEY and CDR2 is SMNVEV (reference sequence). The CDR3 DNA reads as TGTGCCAGCAGTAAACAGGGGGCTTTAGCAGAGACCCAGTACTTC. This codes for CASSKQGALAETQYF.

This clonotype appeared many times. This chain joins TRBV10-2 and TRBJ1-2; 7 positions agree with TRBD1. Germline-derived CDR1 and CDR2 are WSHSY and SAAADI. The ends lost 2 bases at V and 5 bases at J; junction bases unmatched: 11. The CDR3 covers 16 residues. CDR3 sequence: CASSERAEGTVYGYTF. The CDR3 bases are TGCGCCAGCAGTGAGCGCGCCGAAGGGACAGTATATGGCTACACCTTC.

V and J are TRBV29-1 and TRBJ2-6; the D gene is possibly TRBD1 (5 bases). V was shortened by 5 bases and J by 1 base, with 12 bases between the two germline ends. Germline V gene lookup returns CDR1 SQVTM and CDR2 ANQGSEA. The length of the CDR3 is 15 residues. The CDR3 DNA sequence: TGCAGCGTTCTTGGACAAGTATCTGGGGCCAACGTCCTGACTTTC. This translates into CSVLGQVSGANVLTF.

This clonotype showed up many times. The CDR3 protein is CASSYGTKFQPQHF. The CDR3 DNA sequence: TGTGCCAGCAGTTACGGGACAAAATTTCAGCCCCAGCATTTT. The rearrangement links TRBV28 to TRBJ1-5; D is perhaps TRBD1 (6 bases). V gave up 4 bases and J gave up 6 bases, with 13 bases separating them. The CDR3 has 14 amino acids. Germline-derived CDR1 and CDR2 are MDHEN and SYDVKM. Full variable domain (outside the CDR3, taken from reference TRBV28 and TRBJ1-5): DVKVTQSSRYLVKRTGEKVFLECVQDMDHENMFWYRQDPGLGLRLIYFSYDVKMKEKGDIPEGYSVSREKKERFSLILESASTNQTSMYLCASSYGTKFQPQHFGDGTRLSIL.

The chain recombines TRBV20-1 with TRBJ2-7; D is unclear. V was trimmed by 4 bases and J by 4 bases, leaving 11 bases between them. The CDR3 is made up of 12 amino acids. In germline, CDR1 is DFQATT, CDR2 SNEGSKA (reference sequence). The chain's CDR3 is CSATPTEYEQYF. CDR3 bases: TGCAGTGCTACGCCCACAGAATACGAGCAGTACTTC.

This clonotype was found a few times. CDR3 sequence (DNA): TGTGCCAGCAGCTTGACAGGCCCTGGGACCCAGTACTTC. Its translation: CASSLTGPGTQYF. The rearrangement joins TRBV5-6 to TRBJ2-5, with D perhaps TRBD1 (5 bases). The CDR3 consists of 13 residues. The V gene's germline CDR1 is SGHDT and CDR2 YYEEEE. Trimming pared 1 base from V and 7 bases from J, leaving 11 bases between.

This clonotype was found many times. The rearrangement joins TRBV6-2 or TRBV6-3 to TRBJ1-2; the D gene is possibly TRBD1 (5 bases). This CDR3 has 14 amino acids. V lost 2 bases and J lost 4, with 11 bases in between. Germline V gene lookup returns CDR1 MNHEY and CDR2 SVGEGT. In DNA form, the CDR3 reads TGTGCCAGCAGTTACCGGGACGGCCTCTATGGCTACACCTTC. As protein: CASSYRDGLYGYTF.

This clonotype was seen at least ten times. The chain joins TRBV7-9 to TRBJ2-1; 7 nucleotides line up with TRBD2. Germline values: CDR1 SEHNR, CDR2 FQNEAQ (reference sequence). CDR3 length equals 15 residues. Trimming removed 5 bases from V and 7 bases from J; junction bases left unmatched: 11. The CDR3 loop is CASSLDLGAGNEQFF. The CDR3 region has the DNA TGTGCCAGCAGCCTCGACCTGGGAGCGGGGAATGAGCAGTTCTTC.

This clonotype was recorded a few times. The rearrangement joins TRBV29-1 to TRBJ1-2, with a tentative D call TRBD1 (5 bases). Deletions cut 4 bases from V and 8 bases from J, with 14 bases between. The CDR3 spans 12 residues. Germline V lookup: CDR1 SQVTM, CDR2 ANQGSEA. The CDR3 here is CSVGGSLGGYTF. CDR3 nucleotide sequence: TGCAGCGTTGGGGGGTCCCTTGGAGGCTACACCTTC.

V usage is TRBV6-2 or TRBV6-3 and J usage is TRBJ2-1; D gene unclear. This CDR3 has 14 residues. Looked up from germline, CDR1 is MNHEY and CDR2 is SVGEGT. V was clipped by 5 bases and J by 6 bases, with 14 bases between them. CDR3 sequence reads: CASSTLPSVNEQFF. CDR3 DNA: TGTGCCAGCAGTACCTTACCTTCCGTCAATGAGCAGTTCTTC.

This clonotype was counted ten times or more. The V gene is TRBV7-2, the J gene TRBJ2-1; 7 nucleotides line up with TRBD2. Germline CDR1 is SGHTA and CDR2 is FQGNSA. V trimming: 2 bases; J trimming: 9 bases; junction bases outside the gene matches: 4. This CDR3 is built from 13 residues. CDR3 residues: CASSLRGVGEQFF. CDR3 DNA: TGTGCCAGCAGCTTACGGGGGGTTGGTGAGCAGTTCTTC.

This clonotype appeared many times. Here the CDR3 reads CASRASYSSYEQYF. CDR3 coding DNA: TGCGCCAGCAGGGCTTCGTATAGCTCCTACGAGCAGTACTTC. The rearrangement links TRBV5-1 to TRBJ2-7; D is ambiguous. The V end was cut by 5 bases, the J end by 0 bases, with 12 bases between. The germline CDR1 and CDR2 sequences are SGHRS and YFSETQ. This CDR3 has 14 amino acids.

This clonotype has a count of ten or more. This chain connects TRBV30 to TRBJ1-2; D gene unclear. CDR3 length: 11 amino acids. Germline CDR1 is GTSNPN and CDR2 is SVGIG (reference sequence). Trimming pared 5 bases from V and 5 bases from J, leaving 9 bases between. CDR3 amino acids: CAWLGSYGYTF. The DNA of the CDR3 is TGTGCCTGGCTGGGAAGTTATGGCTACACCTTC.

The table lists this clonotype with many counts. J is TRBJ2-1 and V is TRBV5-4; the match to TRBD2 covers 13 bases. V lost 4 bases, J lost 7 bases, and 8 bases stayed unmatched. There are 16 residues in the CDR3. Germline loops: CDR1 SGHNT, CDR2 YYREEE (reference sequence). The CDR3 DNA reads TGTGCCAGCAGCCCCCAAGGGACTAGCGGGATGAATGAGCAGTTCTTC. Translated: CASSPQGTSGMNEQFF.

This clonotype was seen only a few times. The V gene is TRBV6-1, the J gene TRBJ2-7; 12 bases align to TRBD1. The CDR3 sequence is 14 residues long. V gave up 6 bases and J gave up 4 bases; unmatched junction bases: 4. Germline loops: CDR1 MNHNS, CDR2 SASEGT. The CDR3 reads CASSRDRGHYEQYF. The CDR3 DNA follows: TGTGCCAGCAGCAGGGACAGGGGGCATTACGAGCAGTACTTC.